The next 10 T cell receptor beta chains were all read from a single sample in a study of spatial heterogeneity in lung cancer. Time point meaning: sample taken at primary tumor resection. No cells were sorted before sequencing. The whole RNA sequenced was extracted from tumor, nontumor lung or frozen PBMC. TCRdb reprocessed the 5' RACE reads via MiXCR and lists one record per CDR3 protein. The repertoire has 45,000 to 55,000 distinct CDR3 sequences, approximately 5% of them found once; the top ten carry around 10%. This material consisted of PBMCs, taken at surgery. The receptors were sampled from a male donor with early-stage non-small cell lung cancer.

This clonotype was observed many times. The V and J genes are TRBV14 and TRBJ2-3; TRBD2 agrees at 8 bases. Germline V gene data show CDR1 as SGHDN and CDR2 as FVKESK. The V segment lost 0 bases and the J segment 0 bases; nucleotides outside the gene matches: 5. CDR3 length: 17 residues. CDR3 sequence: CASSQDFASGSTDTQYF. CDR3 nucleotide sequence: TGTGCCAGCAGCCAAGATTTCGCTAGCGGGAGCACAGATACGCAGTATTTT.

This clonotype has a count of ten or more. The chain combines TRBV20-1 with TRBJ2-7; 9 bases agree with TRBD2. Trimming took 3 bases from V and 2 from J; bases not matched to a gene: 5. Germline lookup yields CDR1 DFQATT and CDR2 SNEGSKA (reference sequence). This CDR3 has 14 amino acids. The CDR3 reads CSASKASGTYEQYF. Written as DNA, the CDR3 is TGCAGTGCTAGCAAGGCTAGCGGGACCTACGAGCAGTACTTC.

In this sample, this clonotype turned up many times. The J gene is TRBJ2-3, the V gene TRBV29-1; D may be TRBD2 (6 bases). The ends were cut back, 1 base at V and 0 bases at J, with 14 bases in the middle. The CDR3 contains 16 residues. Looked up from germline, CDR1 is SQVTM and CDR2 is ANQGSEA. CDR3 sequence reads: CSVEGPGDLSTDTQYF. The CDR3 nucleotides are TGCAGCGTTGAAGGACCGGGGGACTTAAGCACAGATACGCAGTATTTT.

This clonotype was found many times. This chain joins TRBV4-1 and TRBJ2-1, with 16 bases identical to TRBD2. This CDR3 spans 17 amino acids. V was clipped by 5 bases and J by 3 bases; unmatched bases: 4. CDR1 and CDR2 from the germline V gene are MGHRA and YSYEKL. Here the CDR3 reads CASSRGLAGGRYNEQFF. In DNA form, the CDR3 reads TGCGCCAGCAGCAGGGGACTAGCGGGAGGGCGCTACAATGAGCAGTTCTTC.

This clonotype was counted at least ten times. The chain employs TRBV20-1 and TRBJ2-3, with 7 bases that match TRBD2. The V and J ends lost 7 bases and 1 base, in that order; junction bases with no gene match: 5. CDR3 length: 13 residues. Germline V gene lookup returns CDR1 DFQATT and CDR2 SNEGSKA (reference sequence). Here the CDR3 reads CSVSGLGTDTQYF. In DNA, the CDR3 is TGCAGTGTTAGCGGACTAGGCACAGATACGCAGTATTTT.

The chain recombines TRBV5-1 with TRBJ1-1; 7 bases align to TRBD1. The trim removed 2 bases at V and 11 bases at J, leaving 9 bases unmatched. Germline values: CDR1 SGHRS, CDR2 YFSETQ. This CDR3 is built from 13 residues. The CDR3 reads CASSFRQGGEAFF. CDR3 bases: TGCGCCAGCAGCTTTCGACAGGGAGGCGAGGCTTTCTTT.

This clonotype was detected ten times or more. The rearrangement uses TRBV5-6 and TRBJ1-1, with a possible D match to TRBD1 (6 bases). This CDR3 has 14 amino acids. Trimming took off 6 bases at V and 11 bases at J, with 23 bases between the two ends. Germline V gene lookup returns CDR1 SGHDT and CDR2 YYEEEE. As DNA, the CDR3 is TGTGCCAGCACCCTTGGATCCGACAGGTTTCGGGCTTTCTTT. Translated: CASTLGSDRFRAFF. The variable domain in full, completed from reference TRBV5-6 and TRBJ1-1, reads DAGVTQSPTHLIKTRGQQVTLRCSPKSGHDTVSWYQQALGQGPQFIFQYYEEEERQRGNFPDRFSGHQFPNYSSELNVNALLLGDSALYLCASTLGSDRFRAFFGQGTRLTVV.

This clonotype was seen a handful of times. This chain uses TRBV29-1 with TRBJ2-7; the D is unclear. V was clipped by 7 bases and J by 4 bases, with 11 bases between them. Germline V gives CDR1 SQVTM, CDR2 ANQGSEA. The CDR3 covers 11 residues. CDR3 in amino acids: CSARSGYEQYF. The CDR3 DNA is TGCAGCGCCCGGTCCGGGTACGAGCAGTACTTC.

V is TRBV5-1 and J is TRBJ2-3; TRBD2 agrees at 11 bases. This CDR3 is 16 amino acids long. The J segment lost 0 bases and the V segment lost 4 bases, leaving 4 bases of the junction unmatched. Germline V gene lookup returns CDR1 SGHRS and CDR2 YFSETQ. This CDR3 is CASSTGTSGSTDTQYF. The CDR3 DNA reads as TGCGCCAGCAGCACAGGGACTAGCGGCAGCACAGATACGCAGTATTTT.

This clonotype was counted at least ten times. J is TRBJ2-1 and V is TRBV20-1; D not certain. The CDR3 length is 12 residues. In germline, CDR1 is DFQATT, CDR2 SNEGSKA (reference sequence). With 3 bases removed from V and 6 bases from J, the gap between germline ends came to 9 bases. The chain's CDR3 is CSARVPGNEQFF. DNA for the CDR3: TGCAGTGCTAGGGTCCCAGGCAATGAGCAGTTCTTC.